This TCR beta chain was captured by sequencing in a study of Ad26.COV2.S vaccination and SARS-CoV-2 variants (dated by TCRdb to about 2021). About the study as a whole: Donors in the vaccine arm were drawn from COV1001, a phase I-IIa trial of Ad26.COV2.S in healthy adults that was multicentre, randomized, double-blind and placebo-controlled. Ad26.COV2.S was given intramuscularly at 5x10^10 or 1x10^11 viral particles, as a single shot or as two shots 56 days apart. TCRbeta repertoire sequencing was used to assess the specificity and breadth of SARS-CoV-2-reactive T cell receptors after Ad26.COV2.S vaccination. The TCR-sequenced set comprised around 32 samples: some 20 Ad26.COV2.S vaccine recipients, 5 placebo recipients and 8 SARS-CoV-2 convalescent individuals. Trial participants were randomized into five groups of five, in which low-dose or high-dose Ad26.COV2.S was given once or twice, or placebo was given on both occasions. Investigators did not know the trial group allocation while performing experiments and assessing outcomes.

Beyond this particular receptor, the publication reports: After vaccination, spike-specific CD8+ and CD4+ T cell responses were reported to show substantial breadth. Ad26.COV2.S recipients had higher spike-specific TCR breadth than placebo recipients (P = 0.0014). The authors noted that the TCR breadth and depth analyses may have underestimated total T cell responses. The study was not powered for comparison of responses between vaccine doses or regimens. Vaccine and placebo recipients had similar non-spike TCR breadth, a finding consistent with the vaccine containing only spike.

As to this clone: The antigen it recognizes is unknown. Base quality data are lacking; no much larger clone is found one base away.

TCRbeta CDR3 regions were sequenced with the immunoSEQ Assay. After extraction, genomic DNA underwent amplification by bias-controlled multiplex PCR, followed by high-throughput sequencing. For the original study's pipeline: Collapsing and filtering of sequences were performed to quantify the absolute abundance of each unique TCRbeta CDR3 region. T cell fraction was estimated by normalizing TCRbeta template counts to usable DNA, with usable DNA measured through amplification of reference genes found in all nucleated cells. Repertoire TCRs were annotated as SARS-CoV-2-specific by exact matching of V gene, CDR3 amino acid sequence and J gene to a known reactive TCR set. The reference SARS-CoV-2 TCR set was obtained from MIRA and was filtered for enrichment in COVID-19-positive ImmuneCODE repertoires, whereby public or cross-reactive TCRs were removed. Using the MIRA antigens, annotated TCRs were further analysed by specific ORF or by position within an ORF. Depth was the summed frequency of annotated unique rearrangements, while breadth was defined as annotated unique rearrangements over total unique productive rearrangements. TCR breadth was compared between groups using two-sided Wilcoxon rank-sum tests. Entries here come from immuneACCESS through TCRdb and include only in-frame sequences with V and J called. Some clones fail to appear in such tables; in the studies checked, an unresolved V gene covers under half of the shortfall, and the cause of the remainder is unknown. Clone size and the V and J calls come from that table; the DNA yielded D and trimming. Here the sample has approximately 300,000 clones; approximately 80% occur a single time. Of the sample, 2% to 2.5% is held by the ten largest clones.

Trimming costs V 8 bases and J 4 bases, and their ends lie 11 bases apart. There are 12 amino acids in the CDR3, from cysteine to phenylalanine inclusive. Only the CDR3 DNA stays, 36 bases, in frame from base 1. CDR1 LNHDA and CDR2 SQIVND are derived from the germline V gene (reference sequence). In light of the paper, this sample's treatment or condition label describes: 15 to 20 received Ad26.COV2.S at low or high dose, single or two shots; roughly 5 received placebo; per-sample allocation not given. For vaccine and placebo recipients, repertoires were sequenced using samples collected on day 63 after the first injection. Between 29 July and 7 August 2020, Cohort 1b enrolled 25 adults aged 18-55 years at one site in Boston, USA. Ad26.COV2.S was a replication-incompetent adenovirus type 26 vector expressing a prefusion-stabilized SARS-CoV-2 spike protein from the original Wuhan strain.

The input for sequencing was peripheral blood, taken in a trial of Ad26.COV2.S vaccine versus placebo. The chain is made from TRBV19 and TRBJ1-2; the D gene remains uncertain. The clonotype originates from a person aged 18-65 years who received the Ad26.COV2.S COVID-19 vaccine or a placebo. CDR3 protein: CASYEGSYGYTF. The DNA sequence is given as TGTGCCAGTTACGAGGGATCCTATGGCTACACCTTC.